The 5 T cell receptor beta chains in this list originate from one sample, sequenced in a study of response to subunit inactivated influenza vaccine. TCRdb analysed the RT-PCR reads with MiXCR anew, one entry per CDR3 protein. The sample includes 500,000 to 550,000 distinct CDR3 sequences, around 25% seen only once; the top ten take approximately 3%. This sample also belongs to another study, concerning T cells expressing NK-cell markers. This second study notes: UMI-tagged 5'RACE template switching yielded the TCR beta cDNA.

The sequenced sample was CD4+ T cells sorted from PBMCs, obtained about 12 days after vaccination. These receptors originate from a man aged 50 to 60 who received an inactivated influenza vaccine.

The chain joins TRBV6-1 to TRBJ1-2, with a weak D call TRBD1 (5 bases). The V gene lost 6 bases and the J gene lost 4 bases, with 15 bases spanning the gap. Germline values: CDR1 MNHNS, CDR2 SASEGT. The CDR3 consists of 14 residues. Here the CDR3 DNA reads TGTGCCAGCAGAAAAGGGACGGCCCGCTATGGCTACACCTTC. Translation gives CASRKGTARYGYTF.

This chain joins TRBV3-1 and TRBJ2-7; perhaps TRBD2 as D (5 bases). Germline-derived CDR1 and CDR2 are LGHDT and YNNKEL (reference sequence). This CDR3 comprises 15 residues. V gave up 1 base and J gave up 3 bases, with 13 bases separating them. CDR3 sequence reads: CASSQGYSGGYEQYF. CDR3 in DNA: TGTGCCAGCAGCCAAGGGTACAGTGGAGGCTACGAGCAGTACTTC.

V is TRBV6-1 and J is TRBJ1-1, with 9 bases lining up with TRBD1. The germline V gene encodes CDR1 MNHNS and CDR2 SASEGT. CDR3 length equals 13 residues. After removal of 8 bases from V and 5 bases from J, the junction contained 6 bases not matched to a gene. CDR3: CASGTGLGTEAFF. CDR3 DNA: TGTGCCAGCGGGACAGGGCTTGGGACTGAAGCTTTCTTT.

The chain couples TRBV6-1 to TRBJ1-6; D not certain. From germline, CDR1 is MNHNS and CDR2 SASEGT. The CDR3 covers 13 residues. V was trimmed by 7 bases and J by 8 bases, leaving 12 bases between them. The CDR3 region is CASKDKNHSPLHF. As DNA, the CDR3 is TGTGCCAGCAAGGATAAGAACCATTCACCCCTCCACTTT.

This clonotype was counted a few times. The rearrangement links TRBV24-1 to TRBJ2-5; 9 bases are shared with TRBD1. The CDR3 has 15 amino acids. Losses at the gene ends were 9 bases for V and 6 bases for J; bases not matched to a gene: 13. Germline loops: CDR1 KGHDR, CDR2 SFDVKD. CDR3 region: CATGATGGNAKTQYF. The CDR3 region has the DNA TGTGCCACCGGCGCGACAGGGGGAAATGCGAAGACCCAGTACTTC.